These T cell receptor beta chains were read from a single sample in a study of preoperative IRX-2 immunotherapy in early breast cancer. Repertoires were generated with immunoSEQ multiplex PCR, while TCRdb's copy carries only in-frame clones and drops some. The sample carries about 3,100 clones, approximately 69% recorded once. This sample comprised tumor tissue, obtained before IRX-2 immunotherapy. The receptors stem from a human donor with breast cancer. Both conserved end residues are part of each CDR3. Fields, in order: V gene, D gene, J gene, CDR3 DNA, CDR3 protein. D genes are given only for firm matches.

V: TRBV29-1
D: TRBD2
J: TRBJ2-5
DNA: TGCAGCGTTGGGACTAGCGGAGATAGGAGGACCCAGTACTTC
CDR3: CSVGTSGDRRTQYF

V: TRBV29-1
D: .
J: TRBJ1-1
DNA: TGCAGCGGGCGCAGGGCAGAGGGCACTGAAGCTTTCTTT
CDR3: CSGRRAEGTEAFF

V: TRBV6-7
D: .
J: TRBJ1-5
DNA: TGTGCCGGCCCCTCCCATCAGCCCCAGCATTTT
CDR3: CAGPSHQPQHF

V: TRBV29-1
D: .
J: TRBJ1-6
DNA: TGCAGCGTCAGGGATGATTACGATAATTCACCCCTCCACTTT
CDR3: CSVRDDYDNSPLHF

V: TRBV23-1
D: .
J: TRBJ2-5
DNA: TGCGCCAGCAGCCAAGGGGGTGGTATGTGGGAGACCCAGTACTTC
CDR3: CASSQGGGMWETQYF

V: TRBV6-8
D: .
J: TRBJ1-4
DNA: TGTGCCAGCAGTTACCTGGAGGGTGGTGAAAAACTGTTTTTT
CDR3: CASSYLEGGEKLFF

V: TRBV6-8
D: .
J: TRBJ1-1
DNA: TGTGCCAGCAGTTACTCGGCGGGAGAAGCTTTCTTT
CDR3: CASSYSAGEAFF

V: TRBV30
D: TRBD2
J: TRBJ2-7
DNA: TGTGCCTGGACTCGTATAGCGGGAGGTTCCTACGAGCAGTACTTC
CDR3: CAWTRIAGGSYEQYF

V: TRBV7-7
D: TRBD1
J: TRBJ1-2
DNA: TGTGCCAGCAGCTTACGGACAGGGACCTATGGCTACACCTTC
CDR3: CASSLRTGTYGYTF

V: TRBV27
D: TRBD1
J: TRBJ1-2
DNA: TGTGCCAGCAGTCCCGGGACAGTCTATGGCTACACCTTC
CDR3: CASSPGTVYGYTF

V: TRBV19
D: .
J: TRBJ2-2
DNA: TGTGCCAGCAGGAACACCGGGGAGCTGTTTTTT
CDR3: CASRNTGELFF

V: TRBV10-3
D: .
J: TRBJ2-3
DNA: TGTGCCATCAGTGAGTCGAACGGGTGGGATACGCAGTATTTT
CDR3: CAISESNGWDTQYF

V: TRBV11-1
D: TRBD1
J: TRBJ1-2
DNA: TGTGCCAGCAGCTTAGTTGCCGGGACAGGGCAAATTGGCTACACCTTC
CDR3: CASSLVAGTGQIGYTF